The clone carrying this T cell receptor (beta chain) has ten or more counts. Its cognate antigen is unknown. The sample originates from a study of T-cell reconstitution after alpha-beta-depleted transplantation in children. Points from the study as a whole: The main origin of T-cell counts and diversity one year after transplant was newly produced T cells.

V shed 1 base and J shed 1 base, with 7 bases lying between them. Germline CDR1 reads SQVTM; CDR2 reads ANQGSEA. The CDR3 loop spans 14 amino acids. Unique molecular identifiers were used to barcode this TCRbeta library. TCRdb re-analysed the PCR reads in MiXCR, keeping a single row per CDR3 protein. The table records 500,000 to 750,000 distinct CDR3 sequences, 13% of them present only once. The sequences come from PBMCs, mostly from graft donor cells, collected 360 days after TCRalphabeta/CD19-depleted stem cell transplant. The chain is built from TRBV29-1 and TRBJ2-2, with D unclear. The receptor's source is a male patient younger than 18 who had a stem cell transplant for acute myeloid leukemia, so the T cells may come from the graft donor. The CDR3 nucleotides read TGCAGCGTTGAAGCCGGCAGGAACACCGGGGAGCTGTTTTTT. Protein product: CSVEAGRNTGELFF.